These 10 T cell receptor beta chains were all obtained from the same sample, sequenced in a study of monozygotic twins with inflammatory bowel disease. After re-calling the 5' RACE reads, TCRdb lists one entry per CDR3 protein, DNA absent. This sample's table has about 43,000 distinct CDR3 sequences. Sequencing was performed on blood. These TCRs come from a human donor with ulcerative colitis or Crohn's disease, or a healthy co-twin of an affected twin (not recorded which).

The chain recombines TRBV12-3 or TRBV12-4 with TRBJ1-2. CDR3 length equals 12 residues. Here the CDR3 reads CASSLAYYGYTF.

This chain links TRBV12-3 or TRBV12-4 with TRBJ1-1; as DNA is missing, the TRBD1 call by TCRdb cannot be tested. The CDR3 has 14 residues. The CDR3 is CATGRTGGNTEAFF.

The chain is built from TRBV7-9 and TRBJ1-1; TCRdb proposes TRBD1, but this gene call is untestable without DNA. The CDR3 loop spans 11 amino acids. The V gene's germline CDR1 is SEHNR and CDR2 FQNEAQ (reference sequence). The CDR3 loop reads CASSLPRGTFF.

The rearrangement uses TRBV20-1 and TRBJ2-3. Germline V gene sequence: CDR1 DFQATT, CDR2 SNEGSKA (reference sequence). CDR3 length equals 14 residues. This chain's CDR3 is CSARTNLGIDTQYF.

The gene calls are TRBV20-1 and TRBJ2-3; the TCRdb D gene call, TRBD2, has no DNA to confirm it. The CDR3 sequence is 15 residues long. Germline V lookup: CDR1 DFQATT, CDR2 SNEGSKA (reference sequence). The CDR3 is CSGTLAGASTDTQYF.

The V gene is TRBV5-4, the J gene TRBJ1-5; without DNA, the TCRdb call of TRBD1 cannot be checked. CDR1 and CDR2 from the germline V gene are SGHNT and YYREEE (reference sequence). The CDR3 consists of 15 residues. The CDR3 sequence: CASSQQGTGNQPQHF.

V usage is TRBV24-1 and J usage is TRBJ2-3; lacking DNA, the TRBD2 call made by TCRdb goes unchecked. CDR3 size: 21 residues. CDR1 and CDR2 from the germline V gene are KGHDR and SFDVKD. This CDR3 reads CATSDLHYIAGDSGSTDTQYF.

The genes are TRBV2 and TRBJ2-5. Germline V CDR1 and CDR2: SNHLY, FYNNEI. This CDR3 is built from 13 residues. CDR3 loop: CASLKSYQETQYF. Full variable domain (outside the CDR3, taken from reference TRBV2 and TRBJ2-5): EPEVTQTPSHQVTQMGQEVILRCVPISNHLYFYWYRQILGQKVEFLVSFYNNEISEKSEIFDDQFSVERPDGSNFTLKIRSTKLEDSAMYFCASLKSYQETQYFGPGTRLLVL.

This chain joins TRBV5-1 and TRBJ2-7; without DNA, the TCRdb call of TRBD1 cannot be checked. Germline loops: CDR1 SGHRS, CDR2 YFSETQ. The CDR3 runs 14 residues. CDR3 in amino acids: CASSSGQGNYEQYF. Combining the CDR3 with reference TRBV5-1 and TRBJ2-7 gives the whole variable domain KAGVTQTPRYLIKTRGQQVTLSCSPISGHRSVSWYQQTPGQGLQFLFEYFSETQRNKGNFPGRFSGRQFSNSRSEMNVSTLELGDSALYLCASSSGQGNYEQYFGPGTRLTVT.

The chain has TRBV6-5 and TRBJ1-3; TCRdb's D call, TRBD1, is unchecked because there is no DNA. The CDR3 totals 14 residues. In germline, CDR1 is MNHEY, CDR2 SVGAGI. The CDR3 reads CASRQTGSGNTIYF.